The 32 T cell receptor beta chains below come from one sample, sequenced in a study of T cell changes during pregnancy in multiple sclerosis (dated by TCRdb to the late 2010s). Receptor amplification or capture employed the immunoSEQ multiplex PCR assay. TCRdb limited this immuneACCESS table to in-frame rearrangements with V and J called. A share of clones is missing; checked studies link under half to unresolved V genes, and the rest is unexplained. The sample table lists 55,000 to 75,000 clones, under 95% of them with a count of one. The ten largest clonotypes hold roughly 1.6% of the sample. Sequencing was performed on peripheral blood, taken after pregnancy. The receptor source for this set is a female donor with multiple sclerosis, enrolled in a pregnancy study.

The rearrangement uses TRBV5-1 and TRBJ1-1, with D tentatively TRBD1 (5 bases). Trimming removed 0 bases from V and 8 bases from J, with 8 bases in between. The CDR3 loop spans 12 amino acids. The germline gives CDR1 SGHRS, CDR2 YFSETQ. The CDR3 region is CASSLGGEEAFF. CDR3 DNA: TGCGCCAGCAGCTTGGGGGGCGAGGAAGCTTTCTTT.

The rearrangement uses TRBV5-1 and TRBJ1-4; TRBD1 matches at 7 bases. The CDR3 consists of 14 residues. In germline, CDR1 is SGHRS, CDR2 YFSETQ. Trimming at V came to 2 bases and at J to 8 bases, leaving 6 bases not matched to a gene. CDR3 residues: CASSFITGAEKLFF. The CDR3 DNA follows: TGCGCCAGCAGCTTCATTACAGGGGCCGAAAAACTGTTTTTT.

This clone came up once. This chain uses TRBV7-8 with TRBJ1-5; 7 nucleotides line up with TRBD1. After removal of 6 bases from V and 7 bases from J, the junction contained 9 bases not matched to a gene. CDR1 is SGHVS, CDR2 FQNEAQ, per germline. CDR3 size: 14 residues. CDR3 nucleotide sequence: TGTGCCAGCAGGCCACAGGGGTCCGGCCAGCCCCAGCATTTT. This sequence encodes CASRPQGSGQPQHF.

The CDR3 reads CASSSGLAGGKETQYF. The CDR3 DNA reads TGTGCCAGCAGCTCCGGACTAGCGGGAGGTAAAGAGACCCAGTACTTC. This chain joins TRBV7-3 and TRBJ2-5; 14 bases are shared with TRBD2. CDR1 and CDR2 from the germline V gene are SGHTA and FQGTGA. The CDR3 consists of 16 residues. V lost 4 bases and J lost 3; bases outside the gene matches: 4.

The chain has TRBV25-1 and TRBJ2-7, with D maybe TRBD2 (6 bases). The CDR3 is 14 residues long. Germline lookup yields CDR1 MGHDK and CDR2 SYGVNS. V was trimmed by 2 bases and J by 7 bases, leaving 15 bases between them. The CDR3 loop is CASSEPTSSREQYF. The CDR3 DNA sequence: TGTGCCAGCAGTGAACCGACTAGTTCCCGGGAGCAGTACTTC.

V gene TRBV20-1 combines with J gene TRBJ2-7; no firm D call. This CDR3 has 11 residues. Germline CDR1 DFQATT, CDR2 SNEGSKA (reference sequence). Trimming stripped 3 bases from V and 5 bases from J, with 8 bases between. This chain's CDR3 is CSASTTHEQYF. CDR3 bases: TGCAGTGCTAGCACAACCCACGAGCAGTACTTC.

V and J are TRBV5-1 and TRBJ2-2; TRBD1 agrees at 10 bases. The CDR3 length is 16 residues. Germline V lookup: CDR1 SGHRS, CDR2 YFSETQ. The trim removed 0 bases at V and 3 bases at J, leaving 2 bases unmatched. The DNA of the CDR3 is TGCGCCAGCAGCTTGGTTGGGACAGGGGACACCGGGGAGCTGTTTTTT. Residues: CASSLVGTGDTGELFF.

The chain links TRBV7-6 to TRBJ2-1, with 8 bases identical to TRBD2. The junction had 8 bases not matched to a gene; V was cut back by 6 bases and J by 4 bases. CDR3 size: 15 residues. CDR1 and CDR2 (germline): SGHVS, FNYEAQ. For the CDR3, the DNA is TGTGCCAGCAGTCGGAGCGGGAGAGGGTACAATGAGCAGTTCTTC. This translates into CASSRSGRGYNEQFF.

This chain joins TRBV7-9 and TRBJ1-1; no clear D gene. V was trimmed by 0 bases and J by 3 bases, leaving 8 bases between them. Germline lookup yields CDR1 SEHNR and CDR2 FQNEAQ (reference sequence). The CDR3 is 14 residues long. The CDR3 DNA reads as TGTGCCAGCAGCTTAGCGCAGTACGACACTGAAGCTTTCTTT. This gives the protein CASSLAQYDTEAFF.

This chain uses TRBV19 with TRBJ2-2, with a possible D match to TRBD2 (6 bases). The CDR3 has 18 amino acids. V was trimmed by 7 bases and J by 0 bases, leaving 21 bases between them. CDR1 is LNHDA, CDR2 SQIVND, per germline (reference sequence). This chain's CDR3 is CASTPSASTVTNTGELFF. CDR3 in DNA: TGTGCCAGTACGCCTAGCGCCTCAACTGTAACGAACACCGGGGAGCTGTTTTTT.

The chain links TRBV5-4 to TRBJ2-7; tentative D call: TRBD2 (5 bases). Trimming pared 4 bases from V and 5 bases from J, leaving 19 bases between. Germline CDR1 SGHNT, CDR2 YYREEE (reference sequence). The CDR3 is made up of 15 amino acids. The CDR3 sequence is CASSMEAVFVNEQYF. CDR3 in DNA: TGTGCCAGCAGCATGGAGGCGGTCTTTGTGAACGAGCAGTACTTC.

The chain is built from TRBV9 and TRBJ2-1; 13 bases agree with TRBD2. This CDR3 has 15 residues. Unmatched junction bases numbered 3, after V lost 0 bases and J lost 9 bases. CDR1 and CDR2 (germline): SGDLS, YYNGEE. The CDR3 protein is CASSVATSGRGEQFF. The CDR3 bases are TGTGCCAGCAGCGTAGCCACTAGCGGGAGGGGTGAGCAGTTCTTC.

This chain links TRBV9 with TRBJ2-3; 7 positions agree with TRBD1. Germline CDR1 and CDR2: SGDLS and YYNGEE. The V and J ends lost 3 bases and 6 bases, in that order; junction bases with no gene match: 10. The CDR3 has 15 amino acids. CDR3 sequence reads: CASSGRQGIGDTQYF. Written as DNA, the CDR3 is TGTGCCAGCAGCGGCAGACAGGGAATAGGGGATACGCAGTATTTT.

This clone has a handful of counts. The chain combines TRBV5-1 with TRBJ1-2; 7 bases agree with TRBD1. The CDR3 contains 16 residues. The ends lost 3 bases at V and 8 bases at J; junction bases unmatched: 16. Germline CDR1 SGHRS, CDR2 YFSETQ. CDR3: CASSSSRTDRFWGYTF. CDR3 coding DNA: TGCGCCAGCAGCTCATCACGTACGGACAGGTTTTGGGGCTACACCTTC.

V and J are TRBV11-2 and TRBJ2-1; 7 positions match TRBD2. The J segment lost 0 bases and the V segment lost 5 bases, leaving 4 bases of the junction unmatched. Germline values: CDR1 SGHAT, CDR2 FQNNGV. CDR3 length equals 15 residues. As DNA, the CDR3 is TGTGCCAGCAGCCCTAGCGGACTCTCCTACAATGAGCAGTTCTTC. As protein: CASSPSGLSYNEQFF.

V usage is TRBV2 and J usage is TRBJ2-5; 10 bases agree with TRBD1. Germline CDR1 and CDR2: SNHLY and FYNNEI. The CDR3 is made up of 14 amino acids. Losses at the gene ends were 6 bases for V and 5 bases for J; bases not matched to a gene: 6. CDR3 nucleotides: TGTGCCAGCAGCGACAGGGGGCTTTGGGAGACCCAGTACTTC. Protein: CASSDRGLWETQYF.

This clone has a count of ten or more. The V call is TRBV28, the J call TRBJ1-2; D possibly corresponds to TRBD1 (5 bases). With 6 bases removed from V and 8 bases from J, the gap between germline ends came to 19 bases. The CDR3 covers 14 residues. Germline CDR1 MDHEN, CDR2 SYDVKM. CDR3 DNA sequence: TGTGCCAGCAGACCCCTCCAGGGAATTCACGGCTACACCTTC. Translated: CASRPLQGIHGYTF.

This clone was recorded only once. The CDR3 DNA follows: TGTGCCAGCAGCCAGGGGAGCACAGATACGCAGTATTTT. Translating it yields CASSQGSTDTQYF. The chain uses TRBV28 and TRBJ2-3; TRBD1 is a possible D gene (6 bases). The CDR3 is made up of 13 amino acids. The germline V gene encodes CDR1 MDHEN and CDR2 SYDVKM. V lost 6 bases, J lost 0 bases, and 7 bases lay in between.

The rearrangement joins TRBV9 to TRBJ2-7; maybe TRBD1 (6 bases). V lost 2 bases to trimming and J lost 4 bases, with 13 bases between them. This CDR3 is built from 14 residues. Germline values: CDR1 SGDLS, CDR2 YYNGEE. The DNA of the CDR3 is TGTGCCAGCAGCGTCGGACAGTCTACTTACGAGCAGTACTTC. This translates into CASSVGQSTYEQYF.

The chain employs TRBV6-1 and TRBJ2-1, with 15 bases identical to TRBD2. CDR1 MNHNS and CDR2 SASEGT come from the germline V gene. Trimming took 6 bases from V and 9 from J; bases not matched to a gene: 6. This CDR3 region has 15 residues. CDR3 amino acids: CASSRTSGRAGEQFF. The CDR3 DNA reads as TGTGCCAGCAGCCGGACTAGCGGGAGGGCCGGTGAGCAGTTCTTC.

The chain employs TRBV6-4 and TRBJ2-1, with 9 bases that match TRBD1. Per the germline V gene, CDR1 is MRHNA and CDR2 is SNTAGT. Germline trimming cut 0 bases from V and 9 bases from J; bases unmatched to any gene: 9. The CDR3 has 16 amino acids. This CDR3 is CASSDSLGQGNGEQFF. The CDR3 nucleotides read TGTGCCAGCAGTGACTCGTTGGGACAGGGTAATGGTGAGCAGTTCTTC.

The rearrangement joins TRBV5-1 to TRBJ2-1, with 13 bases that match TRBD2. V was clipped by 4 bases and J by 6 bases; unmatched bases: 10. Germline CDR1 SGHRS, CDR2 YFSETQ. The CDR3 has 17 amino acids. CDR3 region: CASSPRTSGSFSNEQFF. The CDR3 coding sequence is TGCGCCAGCAGCCCGAGGACTAGCGGGAGTTTTTCCAATGAGCAGTTCTTC.

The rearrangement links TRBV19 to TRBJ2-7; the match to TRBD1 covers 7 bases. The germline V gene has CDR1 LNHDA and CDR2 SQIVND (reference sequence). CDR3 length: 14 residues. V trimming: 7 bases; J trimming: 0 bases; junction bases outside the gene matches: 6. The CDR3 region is CASKSRDSSYEQYF. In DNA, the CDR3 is TGTGCCAGTAAGAGTCGGGACAGCTCCTACGAGCAGTACTTC.

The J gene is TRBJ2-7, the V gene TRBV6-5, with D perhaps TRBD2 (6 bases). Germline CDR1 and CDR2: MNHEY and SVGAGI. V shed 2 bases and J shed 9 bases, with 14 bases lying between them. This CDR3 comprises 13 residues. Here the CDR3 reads CASSYSLASGQYF. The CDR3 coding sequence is TGTGCCAGCAGTTACAGCCTAGCGAGCGGGCAGTACTTC.

The CDR3 sequence is CASSSDRVYGYTF. The CDR3 DNA reads TGTGCCAGCAGCTCAGACAGGGTTTATGGCTACACCTTC. V and J are TRBV11-2 and TRBJ1-2, with 7 positions matching TRBD1. CDR1 and CDR2 from the germline V gene are SGHAT and FQNNGV. The CDR3 extends over 13 amino acids. J was trimmed by 5 bases and V by 4 bases; bases with no gene match: 4. Filled out from reference TRBV11-2 and TRBJ1-2, the complete variable domain reads EAGVAQSPRYKIIEKRQSVAFWCNPISGHATLYWYQQILGQGPKLLIQFQNNGVVDDSQLPKDRFSAERLKGVDSTLKIQPAKLEDSAVYLCASSSDRVYGYTFGSGTRLTVV.

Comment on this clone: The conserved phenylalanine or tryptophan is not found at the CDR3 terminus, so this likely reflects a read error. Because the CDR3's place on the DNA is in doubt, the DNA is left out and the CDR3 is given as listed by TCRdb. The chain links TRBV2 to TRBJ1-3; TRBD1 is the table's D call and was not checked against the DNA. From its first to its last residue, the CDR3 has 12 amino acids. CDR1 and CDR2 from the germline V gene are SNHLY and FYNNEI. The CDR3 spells CASRSPGTIIRL.

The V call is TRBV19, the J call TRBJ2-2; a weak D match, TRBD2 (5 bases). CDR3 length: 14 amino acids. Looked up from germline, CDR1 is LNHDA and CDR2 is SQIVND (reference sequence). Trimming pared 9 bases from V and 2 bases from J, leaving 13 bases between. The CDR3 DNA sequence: TGTGCCAGCTCGGGGATTGAAAACACCGGGGAGCTGTTTTTT. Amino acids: CASSGIENTGELFF.

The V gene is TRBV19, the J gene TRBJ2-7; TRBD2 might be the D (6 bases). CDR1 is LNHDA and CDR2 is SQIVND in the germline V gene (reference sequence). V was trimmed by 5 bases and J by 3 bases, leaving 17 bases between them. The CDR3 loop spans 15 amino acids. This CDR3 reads CASSPRDSLDYEQYF. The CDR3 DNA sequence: TGTGCCAGTAGTCCCCGGGACTCCTTAGACTACGAGCAGTACTTC. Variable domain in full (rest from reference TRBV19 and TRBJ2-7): DGGITQSPKYLFRKEGQNVTLSCEQNLNHDAMYWYRQDPGQGLRLIYYSQIVNDFQKGDIAEGYSVSREKKESFPLTVTSAQKNPTAFYLCASSPRDSLDYEQYFGPGTRLTVT.

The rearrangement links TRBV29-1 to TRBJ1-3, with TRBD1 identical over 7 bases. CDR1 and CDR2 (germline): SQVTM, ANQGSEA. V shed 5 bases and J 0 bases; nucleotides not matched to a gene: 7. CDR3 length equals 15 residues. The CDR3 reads CSVITGQASGNTIYF. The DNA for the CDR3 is TGCAGCGTTATTACTGGACAGGCCTCTGGAAACACCATATATTTT.

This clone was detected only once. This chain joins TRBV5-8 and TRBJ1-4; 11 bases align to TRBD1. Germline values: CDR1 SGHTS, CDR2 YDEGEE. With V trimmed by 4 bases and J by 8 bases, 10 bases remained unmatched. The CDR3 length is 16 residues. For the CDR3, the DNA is TGTGCCAGCAGCCCTGGGGACAGGGGGGAGTACGAAAAACTGTTTTTT. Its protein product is CASSPGDRGEYEKLFF.

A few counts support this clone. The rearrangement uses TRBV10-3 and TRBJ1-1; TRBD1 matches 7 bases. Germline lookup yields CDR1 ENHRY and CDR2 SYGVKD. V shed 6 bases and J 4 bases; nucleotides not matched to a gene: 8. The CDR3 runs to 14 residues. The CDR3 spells CAIRTGKRGTEAFF. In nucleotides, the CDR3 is TGTGCCATCAGGACAGGGAAGAGGGGCACTGAAGCTTTCTTT.

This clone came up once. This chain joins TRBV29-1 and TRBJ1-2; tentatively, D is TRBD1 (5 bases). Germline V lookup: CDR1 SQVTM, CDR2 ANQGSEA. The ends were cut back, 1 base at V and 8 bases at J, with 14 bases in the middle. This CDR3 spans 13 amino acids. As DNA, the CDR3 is TGCAGCGTTGAAGGGGCAGGGTTTGGGGGCTACACCTTC. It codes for CSVEGAGFGGYTF.